Listed below are T cell receptor beta chains from one sample, sequenced in a study of Graves' ophthalmopathy and Graves' hyperthyroidism. TCRdb reprocessed the multiplex PCR reads with MiXCR, giving one entry per CDR3 protein. The sample records under 800,000 distinct CDR3 sequences, over 20% being singletons. The specimen sequenced was peripheral blood. Receptors were obtained from a woman in her late teens or twenties with stable Graves' hyperthyroidism. Some clones in this sample may be carry-over from other donors' samples. The CDR3 runs from the conserved cysteine through the conserved F or W. Fields, in order: D gene, J gene, clone size, V gene, CDR3 DNA, CDR3 protein. A D gene is named only where the DNA matches it firmly. The size of a clone is reported for some rows only, either as once, few or many, or as a class for expanded clones.

>TRBD1|TRBJ1-1|many|TRBV20-1
TGCAGTGCTACCCGGGACAGGAGGAACACTGAAGCTTTCTTT
CSATRDRRNTEAFF
>TRBD1|TRBJ2-7|NA|TRBV4-1
TGCGCCAGCAGCCAAGATCCGTTCGGGACAGGGGCCCCCTACGAGCAGTACTTC
CASSQDPFGTGAPYEQYF
>TRBD1|TRBJ2-5|NA|TRBV11-2
TGTGCCAGCAGCTTCCGTCAGGGGGAAGTTAAGAAGACCCAGTACTTC
CASSFRQGEVKKTQYF
>NA|TRBJ1-1|many|TRBV11-2
TGTGCCAGCAGCTTAAGGGTTGGCACTGAAGCTTTCTTT
CASSLRVGTEAFF
>NA|TRBJ2-5|NA|TRBV12-3/TRBV12-4
TGTGCCAGCCGTGCAGCCCTAGCAGGCCAAGAGACCCAGTACTTC
CASRAALAGQETQYF
>NA|TRBJ2-7|many|TRBV18
TGTGCCAGCTCACCACCGACCTACGAGCAGTACTTC
CASSPPTYEQYF
>NA|TRBJ2-6|many|TRBV6-1
TGTGCCAGCAACCGGGACATAAGCTCTGGGGCCAACGTCCTGACTTTC
CASNRDISSGANVLTF
>NA|TRBJ1-2|NA|TRBV3-1
TGTGCCAGCAGCCAAGATAGGTGGTGGCGATCCCGTGGCTACACCTTC
CASSQDRWWRSRGYTF
>NA|TRBJ2-4|NA|TRBV5-6
TGTGCCAGCAGCCCCAGGGGCCTCGGAAACATTCAGTACTTC
CASSPRGLGNIQYF
>NA|TRBJ1-1|NA|TRBV13
TGTGCCAGCAGGCGGTTGGGGCACACTGAAGCTTTCTTT
CASRRLGHTEAFF
>TRBD1|TRBJ1-2|NA|TRBV28
TGTGCCAGCAGTTTCCCCACAGGGGACCGTTATGGCTACACCTTC
CASSFPTGDRYGYTF
>NA|TRBJ2-4|NA|TRBV28
TGTGCCAAGGGGGGGAGGTTGGACATTCAGTACTTC
CAKGGRLDIQYF
>NA|TRBJ2-7|few|TRBV5-1
TGCGCCAGCAGCCCTGGGACAAAAGCTATCTACGAGCAGTACTTC
CASSPGTKAIYEQYF
>TRBD2|TRBJ2-6|many|TRBV28
TGTGCCAGCAGTCAGGGAGGGACCTCTGGGGCCAACGTCCTGACTTTC
CASSQGGTSGANVLTF
>TRBD1|TRBJ1-3|many|TRBV12-3/TRBV12-4
TGTGCCAGCAGTCCGGGGGACAGGAGCTCTGGAAACACCATATATTTT
CASSPGDRSSGNTIYF
>TRBD2|TRBJ2-5|few|TRBV6-1
TGTGCCAGCAGTGAACTCGGGAGGAGGGGTCGCGAGACCCAGTACTTC
CASSELGRRGRETQYF
>NA|TRBJ2-3|few|TRBV2
TGTGCCAGCAGTGTGGCATCGGGGGAGCCCGGAGATACGCAGTATTTT
CASSVASGEPGDTQYF